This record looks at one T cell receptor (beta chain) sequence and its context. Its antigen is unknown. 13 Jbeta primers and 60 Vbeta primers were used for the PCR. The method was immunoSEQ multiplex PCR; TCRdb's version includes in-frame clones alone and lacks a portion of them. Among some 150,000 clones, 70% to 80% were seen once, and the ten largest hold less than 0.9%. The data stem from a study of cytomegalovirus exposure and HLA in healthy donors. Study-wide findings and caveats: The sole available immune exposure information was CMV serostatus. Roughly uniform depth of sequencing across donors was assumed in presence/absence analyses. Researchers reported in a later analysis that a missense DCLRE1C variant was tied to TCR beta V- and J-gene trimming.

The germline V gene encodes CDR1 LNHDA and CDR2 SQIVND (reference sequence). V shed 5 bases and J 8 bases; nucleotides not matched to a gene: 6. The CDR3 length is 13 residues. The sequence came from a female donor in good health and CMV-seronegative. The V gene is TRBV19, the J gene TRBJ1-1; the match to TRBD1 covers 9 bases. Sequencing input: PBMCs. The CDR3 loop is CASSPGTGTEAFF. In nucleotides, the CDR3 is TGTGCCAGTAGTCCTGGGACAGGGACCGAAGCTTTCTTT.